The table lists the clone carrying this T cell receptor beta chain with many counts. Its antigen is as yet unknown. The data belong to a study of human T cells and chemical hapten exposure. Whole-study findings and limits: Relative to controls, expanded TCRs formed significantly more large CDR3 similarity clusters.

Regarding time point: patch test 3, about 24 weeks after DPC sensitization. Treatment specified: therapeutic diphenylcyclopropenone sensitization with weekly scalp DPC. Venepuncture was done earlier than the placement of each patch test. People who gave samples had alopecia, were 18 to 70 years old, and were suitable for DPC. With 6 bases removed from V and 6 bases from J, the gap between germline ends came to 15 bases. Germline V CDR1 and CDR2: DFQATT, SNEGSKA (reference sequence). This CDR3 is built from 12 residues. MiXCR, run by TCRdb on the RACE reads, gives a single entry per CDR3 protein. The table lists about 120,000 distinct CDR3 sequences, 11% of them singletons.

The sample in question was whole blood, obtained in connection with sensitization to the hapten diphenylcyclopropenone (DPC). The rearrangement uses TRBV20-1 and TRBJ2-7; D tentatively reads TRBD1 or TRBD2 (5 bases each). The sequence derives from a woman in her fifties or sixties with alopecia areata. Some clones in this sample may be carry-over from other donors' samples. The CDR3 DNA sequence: TGCAGTGCCCCAGGGCTAGCAGGCGAGCAGTACTTC. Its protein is CSAPGLAGEQYF.